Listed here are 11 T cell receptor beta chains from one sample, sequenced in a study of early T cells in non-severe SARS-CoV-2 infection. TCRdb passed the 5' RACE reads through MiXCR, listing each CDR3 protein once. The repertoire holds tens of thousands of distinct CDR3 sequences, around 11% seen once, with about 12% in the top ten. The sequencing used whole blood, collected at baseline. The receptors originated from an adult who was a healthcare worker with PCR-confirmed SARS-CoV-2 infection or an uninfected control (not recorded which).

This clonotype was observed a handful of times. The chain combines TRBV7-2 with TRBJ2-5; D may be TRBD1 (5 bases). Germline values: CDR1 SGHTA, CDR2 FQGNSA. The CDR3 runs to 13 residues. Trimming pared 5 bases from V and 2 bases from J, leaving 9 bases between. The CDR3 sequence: CASSRRQQETQYF. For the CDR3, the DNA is TGTGCCAGCAGCAGACGACAGCAAGAGACCCAGTACTTC.

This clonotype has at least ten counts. The CDR3 sequence: CASSPTVVATQYF. The CDR3 coding sequence is TGTGCCAGCAGTCCGACGGTTGTGGCGACCCAGTACTTC. This chain connects TRBV27 to TRBJ2-5, with no clear D. V lost 5 bases to trimming and J lost 7 bases, with 14 bases between them. The germline V gene encodes CDR1 MNHEY and CDR2 SMNVEV (reference sequence). The CDR3 is made up of 13 amino acids.

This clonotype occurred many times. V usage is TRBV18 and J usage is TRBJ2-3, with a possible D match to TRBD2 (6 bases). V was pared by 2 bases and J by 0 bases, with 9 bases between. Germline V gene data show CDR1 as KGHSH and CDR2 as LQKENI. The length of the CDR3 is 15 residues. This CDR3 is CASSPMRGSTDTQYF. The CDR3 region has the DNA TGTGCCAGCTCACCAATGCGGGGAAGCACAGATACGCAGTATTTT.

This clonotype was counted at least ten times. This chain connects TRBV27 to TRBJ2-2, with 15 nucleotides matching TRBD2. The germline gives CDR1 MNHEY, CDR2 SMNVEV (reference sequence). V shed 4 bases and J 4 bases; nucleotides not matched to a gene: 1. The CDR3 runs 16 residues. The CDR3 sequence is CASSWGLAGGTGELFF. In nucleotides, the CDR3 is TGTGCCAGCAGTTGGGGACTAGCGGGGGGCACCGGGGAGCTGTTTTTT.

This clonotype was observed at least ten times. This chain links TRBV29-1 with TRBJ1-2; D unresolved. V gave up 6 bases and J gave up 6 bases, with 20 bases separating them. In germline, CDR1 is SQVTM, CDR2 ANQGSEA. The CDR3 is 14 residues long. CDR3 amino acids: CSVETRQAGDGYTF. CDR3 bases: TGCAGCGTCGAAACACGGCAGGCCGGCGATGGCTACACCTTC.

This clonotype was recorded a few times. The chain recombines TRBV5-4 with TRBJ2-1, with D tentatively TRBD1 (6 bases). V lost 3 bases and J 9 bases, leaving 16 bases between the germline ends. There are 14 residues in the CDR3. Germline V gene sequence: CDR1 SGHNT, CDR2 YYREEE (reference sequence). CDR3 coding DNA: TGTGCCAGCAGCTACAGACAGGTAGCTGGTGAGCAGTTCTTC. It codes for CASSYRQVAGEQFF. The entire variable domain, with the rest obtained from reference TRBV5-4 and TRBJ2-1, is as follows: ETGVTQSPTHLIKTRGQQVTLRCSSQSGHNTVSWYQQALGQGPQFIFQYYREEENGRGNFPPRFSGLQFPNYSSELNVNALELDDSALYLCASSYRQVAGEQFFGPGTRLTVL.

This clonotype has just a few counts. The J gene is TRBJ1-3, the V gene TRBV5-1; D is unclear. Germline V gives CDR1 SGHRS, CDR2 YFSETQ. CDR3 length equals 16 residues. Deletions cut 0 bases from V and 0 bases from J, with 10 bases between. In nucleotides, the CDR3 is TGCGCCAGCAGCTTGGATCCGGGGATCTCTGGAAACACCATATATTTT. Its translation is CASSLDPGISGNTIYF.

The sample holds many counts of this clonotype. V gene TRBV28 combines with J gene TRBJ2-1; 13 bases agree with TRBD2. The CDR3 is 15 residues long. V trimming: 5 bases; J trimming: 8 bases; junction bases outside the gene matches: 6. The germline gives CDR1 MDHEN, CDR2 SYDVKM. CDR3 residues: CASSLTGLAGHEQFF. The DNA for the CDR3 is TGTGCCAGCAGTCTTACGGGACTAGCGGGGCATGAGCAGTTCTTC.

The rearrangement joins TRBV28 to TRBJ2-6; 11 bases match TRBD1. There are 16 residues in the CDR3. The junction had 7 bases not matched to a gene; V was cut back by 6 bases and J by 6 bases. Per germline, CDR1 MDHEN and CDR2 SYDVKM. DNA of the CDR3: TGTGCCAGCAGCCGGACAGGGGGCTCACAGGCCAACGTCCTGACTTTC. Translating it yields CASSRTGGSQANVLTF.

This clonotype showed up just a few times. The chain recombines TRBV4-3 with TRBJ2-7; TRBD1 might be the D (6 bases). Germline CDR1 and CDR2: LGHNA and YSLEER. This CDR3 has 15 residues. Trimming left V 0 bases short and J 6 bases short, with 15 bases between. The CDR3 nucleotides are TGCGCCAGCAGCCAAGACCTACAGGGTGCGGGCGAGCAGTACTTC. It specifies CASSQDLQGAGEQYF.

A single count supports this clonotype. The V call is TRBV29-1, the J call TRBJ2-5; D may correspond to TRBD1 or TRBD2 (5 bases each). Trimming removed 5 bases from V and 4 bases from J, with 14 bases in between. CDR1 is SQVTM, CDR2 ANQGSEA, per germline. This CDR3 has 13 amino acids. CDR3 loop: CSVRYTGGETQYF. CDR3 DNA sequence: TGCAGCGTTAGGTACACAGGAGGAGAGACCCAGTACTTC.